The sequence of this T cell receptor (beta chain) was determined in a study of OX40 agonist ivuxolimab in advanced cancers. Findings and caveats of the study: Average numbers of expanded clones were greater in CD8+ T cells than in CD4+. Dose levels from 0.1 to 3.0 mg/kg saw CD4+ and CD8+ blood T cells expand clonally by week 6.

Profiling relied on immunoSEQ multiplex PCR, and the TCRdb table lists in-frame clones only, not all of them. The sample shows about 39,000 clones, roughly nine tenths of them seen only once. As regards this clone: No antigen is known for it.

Systemic immunosuppression or autoimmune disease history was grounds to exclude patients. Researchers took blood at baseline, on cycle 4 day 1, and on cycle 7 day 1. The sample was CD4+ or CD8+ T cells sorted from blood, taken in a trial of the OX40 agonist ivuxolimab. The sequence derives from an adult with an advanced solid tumor such as melanoma, head and neck, liver or kidney cancer.

The CDR3 region is CASSYSRNEQFF. The CDR3 bases are TGTGCCAGCAGCTATTCAAGGAATGAGCAGTTCTTC. The rearrangement joins TRBV11-2 to TRBJ2-1; D uncertain. Trimming took off 4 bases at V and 7 bases at J, with 8 bases between the two ends. The CDR3 is made up of 12 amino acids. Germline V gene lookup returns CDR1 SGHAT and CDR2 FQNNGV.